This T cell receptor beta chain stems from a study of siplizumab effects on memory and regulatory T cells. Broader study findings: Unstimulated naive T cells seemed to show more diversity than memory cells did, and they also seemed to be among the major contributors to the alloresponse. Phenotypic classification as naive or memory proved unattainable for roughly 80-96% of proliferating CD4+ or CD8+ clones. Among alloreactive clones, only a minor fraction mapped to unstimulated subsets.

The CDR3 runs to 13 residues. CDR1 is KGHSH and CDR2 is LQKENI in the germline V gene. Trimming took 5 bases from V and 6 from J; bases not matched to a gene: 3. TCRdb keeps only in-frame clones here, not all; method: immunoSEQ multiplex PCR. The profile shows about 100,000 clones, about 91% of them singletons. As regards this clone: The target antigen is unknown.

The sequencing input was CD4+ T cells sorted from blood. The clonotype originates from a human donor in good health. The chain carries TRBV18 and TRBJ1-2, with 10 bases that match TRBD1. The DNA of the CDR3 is TGTGCCAGCTCATCAGGACAGGGGGATGGCTACACCTTC. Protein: CASSSGQGDGYTF. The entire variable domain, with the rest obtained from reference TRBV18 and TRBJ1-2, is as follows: NAGVMQNPRHLVRRRGQEARLRCSPMKGHSHVYWYRQLPEEGLKFMVYLQKENIIDESGMPKERFSAEFPKEGPSILRIQQVVRGDSAAYFCASSSGQGDGYTFGSGTRLTVV.